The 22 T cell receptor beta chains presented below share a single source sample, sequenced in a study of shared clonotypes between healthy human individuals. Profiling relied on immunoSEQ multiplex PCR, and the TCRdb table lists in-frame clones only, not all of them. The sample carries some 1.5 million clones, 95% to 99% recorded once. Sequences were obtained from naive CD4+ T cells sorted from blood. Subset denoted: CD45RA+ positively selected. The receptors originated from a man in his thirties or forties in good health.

For the CDR3, the DNA is TGTGCCAGTAGTATAGATCCAGGGGGCGCCGATGAGCAGTTCTTC. Amino acids: CASSIDPGGADEQFF. This chain uses TRBV19 with TRBJ2-1; 8 positions match TRBD1. This CDR3 spans 15 amino acids. The V segment lost 0 bases and the J segment 8 bases; nucleotides outside the gene matches: 6. CDR1 is LNHDA and CDR2 is SQIVND in the germline V gene (reference sequence).

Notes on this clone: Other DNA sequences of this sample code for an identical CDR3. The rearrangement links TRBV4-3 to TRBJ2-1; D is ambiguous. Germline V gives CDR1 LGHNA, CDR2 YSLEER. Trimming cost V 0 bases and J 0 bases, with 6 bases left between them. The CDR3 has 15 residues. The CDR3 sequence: CASSQEGSSYNEQFF. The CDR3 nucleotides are TGCGCCAGCAGCCAAGAGGGTAGCTCCTACAATGAGCAGTTCTTC.

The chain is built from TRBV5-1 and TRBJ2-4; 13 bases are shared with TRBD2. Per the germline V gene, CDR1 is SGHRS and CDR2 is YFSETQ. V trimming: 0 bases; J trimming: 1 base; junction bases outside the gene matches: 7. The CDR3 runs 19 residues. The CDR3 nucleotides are TGCGCCAGCAGCTTGGGGCCGACTAGCGGGAGGTCGGCCAAAAACATTCAGTACTTC. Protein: CASSLGPTSGRSAKNIQYF.

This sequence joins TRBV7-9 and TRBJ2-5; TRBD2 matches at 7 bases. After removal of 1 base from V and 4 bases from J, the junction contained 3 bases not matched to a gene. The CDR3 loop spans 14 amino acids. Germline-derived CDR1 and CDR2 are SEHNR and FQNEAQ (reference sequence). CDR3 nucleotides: TGTGCCAGCAGCTTAGGAGCGGGACCAGAGACCCAGTACTTC. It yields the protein CASSLGAGPETQYF.

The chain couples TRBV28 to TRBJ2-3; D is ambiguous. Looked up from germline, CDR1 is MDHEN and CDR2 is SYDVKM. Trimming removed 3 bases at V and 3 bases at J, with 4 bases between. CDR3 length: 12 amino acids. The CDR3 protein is CASSFMTDTQYF. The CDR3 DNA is TGTGCCAGCAGTTTTATGACAGATACGCAGTATTTT. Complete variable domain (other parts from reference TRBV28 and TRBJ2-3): DVKVTQSSRYLVKRTGEKVFLECVQDMDHENMFWYRQDPGLGLRLIYFSYDVKMKEKGDIPEGYSVSREKKERFSLILESASTNQTSMYLCASSFMTDTQYFGPGTRLTVL.

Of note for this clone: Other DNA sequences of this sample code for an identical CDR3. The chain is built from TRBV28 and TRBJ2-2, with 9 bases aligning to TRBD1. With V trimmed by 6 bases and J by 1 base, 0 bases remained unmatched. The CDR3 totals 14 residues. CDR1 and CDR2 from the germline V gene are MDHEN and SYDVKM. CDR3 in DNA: TGTGCCAGCAGGGGACAGGGGAACACCGGGGAGCTGTTTTTT. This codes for CASRGQGNTGELFF.

In DNA form, the CDR3 reads TGTGCCAGCTCAGAAGACAGATCGAACACTGAAGCTTTCTTT. This gives the protein CASSEDRSNTEAFF. The chain recombines TRBV18 with TRBJ1-1; D perhaps matches TRBD1 (5 bases). The CDR3 consists of 14 residues. Germline V gene sequence: CDR1 KGHSH, CDR2 LQKENI. Trimming removed 5 bases from V and 1 base from J, with 11 bases in between.

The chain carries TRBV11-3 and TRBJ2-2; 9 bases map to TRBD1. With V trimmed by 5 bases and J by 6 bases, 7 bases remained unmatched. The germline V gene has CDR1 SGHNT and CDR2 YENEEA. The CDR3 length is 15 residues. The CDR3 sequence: CASSRTGAGPGELFF. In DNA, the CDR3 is TGTGCCAGCAGCCGGACAGGGGCCGGCCCCGGGGAGCTGTTTTTT.

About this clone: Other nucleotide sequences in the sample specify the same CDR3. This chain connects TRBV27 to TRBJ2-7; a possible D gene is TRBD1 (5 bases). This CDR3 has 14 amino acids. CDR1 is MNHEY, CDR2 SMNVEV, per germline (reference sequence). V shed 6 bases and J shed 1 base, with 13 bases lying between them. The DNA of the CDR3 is TGTGCCAGCAGCCTAAGCCAGGGATCCTACGAGCAGTACTTC. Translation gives CASSLSQGSYEQYF.

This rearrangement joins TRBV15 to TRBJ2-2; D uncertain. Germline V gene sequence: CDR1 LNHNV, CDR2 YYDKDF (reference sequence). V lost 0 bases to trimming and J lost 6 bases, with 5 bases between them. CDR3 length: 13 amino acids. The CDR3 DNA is TGTGCCACCAGCAGAGATTCGGCCGGGGAGCTGTTTTTT. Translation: CATSRDSAGELFF.

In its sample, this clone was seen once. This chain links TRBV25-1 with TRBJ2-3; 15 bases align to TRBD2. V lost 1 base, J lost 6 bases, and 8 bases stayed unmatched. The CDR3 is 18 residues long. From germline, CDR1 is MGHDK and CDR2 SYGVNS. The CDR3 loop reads CASSELRTGTSGRDTQYF. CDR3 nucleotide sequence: TGTGCCAGCAGTGAATTGCGAACCGGGACTAGCGGGAGGGATACGCAGTATTTT.

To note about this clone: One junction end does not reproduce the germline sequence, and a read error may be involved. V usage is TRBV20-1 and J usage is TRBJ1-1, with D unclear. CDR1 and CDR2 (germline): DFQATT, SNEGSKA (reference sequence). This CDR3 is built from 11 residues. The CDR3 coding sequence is TGCAGTGCTAGGGTGACACTTGTGCGCCCATTT. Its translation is CSARVTLVRPF.

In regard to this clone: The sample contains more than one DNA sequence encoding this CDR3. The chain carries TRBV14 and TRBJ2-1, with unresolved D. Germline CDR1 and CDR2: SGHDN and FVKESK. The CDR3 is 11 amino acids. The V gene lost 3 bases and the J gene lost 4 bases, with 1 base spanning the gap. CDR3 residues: CASSQYNEQFF. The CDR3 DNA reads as TGTGCCAGCAGCCAGTACAATGAGCAGTTCTTC.

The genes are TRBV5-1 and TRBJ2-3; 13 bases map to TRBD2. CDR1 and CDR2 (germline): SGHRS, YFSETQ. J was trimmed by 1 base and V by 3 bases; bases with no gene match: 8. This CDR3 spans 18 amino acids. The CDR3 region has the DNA TGCGCCAGCAGCTCTGGACTAGCGGGAGTTAGGGGCACAGATACGCAGTATTTT. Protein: CASSSGLAGVRGTDTQYF.

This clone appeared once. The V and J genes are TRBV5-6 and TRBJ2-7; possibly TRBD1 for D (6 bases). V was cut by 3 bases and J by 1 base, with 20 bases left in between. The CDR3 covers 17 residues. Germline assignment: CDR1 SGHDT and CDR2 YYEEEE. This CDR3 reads CASSYRSVGQSSYEQYF. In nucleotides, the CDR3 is TGTGCCAGCAGCTATCGGAGCGTAGGACAGTCGTCCTACGAGCAGTACTTC.

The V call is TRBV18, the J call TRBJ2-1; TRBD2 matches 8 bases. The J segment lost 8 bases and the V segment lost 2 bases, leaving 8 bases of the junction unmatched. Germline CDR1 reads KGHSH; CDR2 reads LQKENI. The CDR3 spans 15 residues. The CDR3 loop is CASSPNPGLVDEQFF. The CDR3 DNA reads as TGTGCCAGCTCACCAAACCCGGGACTAGTCGATGAGCAGTTCTTC.

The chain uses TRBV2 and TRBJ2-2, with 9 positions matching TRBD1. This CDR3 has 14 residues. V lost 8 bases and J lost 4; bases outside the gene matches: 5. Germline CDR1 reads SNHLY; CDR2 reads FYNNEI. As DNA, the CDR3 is TGTGCCAGCCGTTCGGACAGGGGCACCGGGGAGCTGTTTTTT. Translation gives CASRSDRGTGELFF.

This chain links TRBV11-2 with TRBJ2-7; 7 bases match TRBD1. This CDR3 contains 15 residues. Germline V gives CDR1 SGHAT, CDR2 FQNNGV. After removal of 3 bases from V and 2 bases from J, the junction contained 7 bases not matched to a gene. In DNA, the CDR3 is TGTGCCAGCAGCTTGGGACAGTTTAGTCCCTACGAGCAGTACTTC. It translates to CASSLGQFSPYEQYF.

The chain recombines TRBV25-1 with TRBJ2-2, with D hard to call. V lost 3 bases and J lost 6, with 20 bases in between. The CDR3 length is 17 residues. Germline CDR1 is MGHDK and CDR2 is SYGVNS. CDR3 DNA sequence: TGTGCCAGCAGTGAGGGGAACAGTTGGGGAACACCCGGGGAGCTGTTTTTT. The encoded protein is CASSEGNSWGTPGELFF.

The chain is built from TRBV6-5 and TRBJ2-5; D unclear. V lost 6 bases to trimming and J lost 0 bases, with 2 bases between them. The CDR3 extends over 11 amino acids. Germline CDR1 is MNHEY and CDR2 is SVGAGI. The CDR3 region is CASSHQETQYF. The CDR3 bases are TGTGCCAGCAGCCACCAAGAGACCCAGTACTTC.

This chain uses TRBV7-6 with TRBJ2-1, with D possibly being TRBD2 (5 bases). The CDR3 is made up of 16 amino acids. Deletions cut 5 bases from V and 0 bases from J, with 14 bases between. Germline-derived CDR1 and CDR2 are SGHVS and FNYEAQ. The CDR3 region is CASSPRVSVSYNEQFF. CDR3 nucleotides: TGTGCCAGCAGCCCCCGGGTTAGCGTCTCCTACAATGAGCAGTTCTTC.

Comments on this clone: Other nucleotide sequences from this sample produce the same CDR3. The CDR3 DNA follows: TGTGCCTCGGGCTCCTACAATGAGCAGTTCTTC. This gives the protein CASGSYNEQFF. The chain uses TRBV2 and TRBJ2-1; D unclear. Deletions cut 11 bases from V and 0 bases from J, with 5 bases between. Germline V CDR1 and CDR2: SNHLY, FYNNEI. This CDR3 region has 11 residues.